The subject of this entry is one TCR beta chain. The CDR3 is 16 residues long. The germline V gene encodes CDR1 LNHNV and CDR2 YYDKDF (reference sequence). Deletions cut 0 bases from V and 7 bases from J, with 15 bases between. These data originate in a study of T-cell reconstitution after alpha-beta-depleted transplantation in children. Unique molecular identifiers were used in preparing the TCRbeta library. From the PCR reads, TCRdb called clonotypes with MiXCR, one entry per CDR3 protein. The table includes about 210,000 distinct CDR3 sequences, over 15% detected once. V gene TRBV15 combines with J gene TRBJ1-4, with a tentative D call TRBD1 (5 bases). The TCR comes from a male patient under 10 years old who had a stem cell transplant for acute lymphoblastic leukemia, so the T cells may come from the graft donor. The sequencing here drew on PBMCs, mostly from graft donor cells, taken 360 days after TCRalphabeta/CD19-depleted stem cell transplant. Here the CDR3 reads CATSRDVGGRGEKLFF. CDR3 DNA: TGTGCCACCAGCAGAGACGTTGGGGGGAGGGGTGAAAAACTGTTTTTT.